Reported below is one TCR beta chain. This receptor's antigen is unknown. Per-nucleotide qualities are absent, and no much larger clonotype sits a single base away. Compared with germline, V lacks 4 bases and J lacks 6 bases; bases without a gene match: 6. CDR1 and CDR2 (MNHEY, SMNVEV) derive from the germline V gene (reference sequence). Inclusive of the bounding cysteine and phenylalanine, the CDR3 is 15 residues long. Solely the CDR3 DNA is kept, with 45 bases framed from the first base. On an AutoMACS, CD4+ and CD8+ cells were isolated via positive magnetic bead selection, and their purity was verified by flow cytometry. Initial screening for clonal expansions relied on flow cytometry with a TCR V beta antibody panel, after which sorted CD8+ fractions underwent TCRB deep sequencing for characterization. Peripheral blood mononuclear cells were isolated by Ficoll-Paque PLUS density gradient separation. DNA was extracted from CD4-enriched, CD8-enriched or PBMC samples with Nucleospin Tissue or Tissue XS kits and quantified with a Qubit 2.0 fluorometer.

The sample is drawn from a study of somatic mutations in cytotoxic T cells in rheumatoid arthritis (dated by TCRdb to the late 2010s). For the wider study: Patient peripheral blood (less than 32 ml EDTA) was drawn right after diagnosis and before any treatment started. In newly diagnosed rheumatoid arthritis without treatment, the study examined if expanded CD8+ T-cell clones harbor somatic mutations, relying on TCRB deep sequencing to characterize clonality. Median age was essentially the same in the patient group and the control group. A FACSAria II or Sony SH800 was used to flow-sort some V beta antibody-stained T-cell populations at nearly 100% purity, and TCRB sequencing was also done on sorted V beta1+ cells. TCRB deep sequencing was performed for 65 rheumatoid arthritis patients and 15 to 20 healthy controls. Findings and caveats that apply to the study as a whole: No adjustment for multiple comparisons was made for the slight TRBV07 underrepresentation in patients. Several identical CD8+ TCRB sequences were found in both blood and synovial fluid, and in about an eighth of the 65 patients the largest CD8+ clone exceeded 20% of CD8+ cells. It was unknown which antigens the expanded CD8+ clones targeted, and their absence from virus-specific databases did not exclude viral specificity. There was no significant difference in CD8+ T-cell clonality between rheumatoid arthritis patients and age-matched healthy controls. In patients, CD8+ clonality rose with age (Spearman r=0.49), which was not the case in healthy controls.

Genomic DNA underwent TCRB CDR3 sequencing using the immunoSEQ assay. On the authors' methods: Patient CD8+ clones larger than 1% were compared against published virus-specific TCRB sequences, and only a few matched. Nothing other than productive TCRB rearrangements was included in the analyses. Clonality was calculated as a Shannon entropy-based productive clonality index, and a clone was defined by a unique TCRB CDR3 sequence. Repertoire overlap for a pair of samples was computed from each clone's template counts relative to total templates per sample. V-gene usage measured by flow cytometry correlated with TCRB sequencing V-gene usage, with a Spearman r of 0.6 to 0.75. TCRdb obtained this table from immuneACCESS and retained in-frame rearrangements with V and J assigned. These tables miss some clones; where compared with another copy, unresolved V genes account for less than half of the shortfall, and the remainder is unexplained. V and J calls and clone size are copied from that table; D and trimming were computed from the DNA. Present in this sample are 4,000 to 5,000 clones, 89% of which were seen just once. The leading ten clones occupy under 30% of the sample.

Sequences were obtained from CD8+ T cells sorted from blood. The V gene is TRBV27 and the J gene is TRBJ2-5, and TRBD1 matches 12 of the central bases. This TCR was sampled from a woman aged 70 to 79 with rheumatoid arthritis. The CDR3 reads CASSSGQGALKTQYF. The sequenced DNA: TGTGCCAGCAGTTCGGGACAGGGGGCGCTGAAGACCCAGTACTTC.